This TCR beta chain was captured by sequencing in a study of cytomegalovirus exposure and HLA in healthy donors. Study-level results: Fewer N-insertions than the approximately 700-donor mean were reportedly shown by an Asian-associated ancestry cluster in a later analysis. In a later analysis, TCR beta V- and J-gene trimming showed a link to a missense DCLRE1C variant. Rare TCR sequences predominated, though certain public TCRs were found in many donors.

The ends were cut back, 3 bases at V and 8 bases at J, with 13 bases in the middle. The CDR3 runs 13 residues. CDR1 MDHEN and CDR2 SYDVKM come from the germline V gene. The PCR used 60 Vbeta and 13 Jbeta primers. In the original workflow: Around 11 million of some 80 million unique TCR beta chains were shared, per a later count. TCRdb's table, derived via immunoSEQ multiplex PCR, lists solely in-frame clones and lacks some. That table gives V, J and clone size, and the DNA gave D and trimming. Among about 130,000 clones listed, 75% were seen once. About this clone: No antigen is known for it.

This sequence originates from a woman aged 50 to 65 in good health and CMV-seronegative. Material: PBMCs. The chain couples TRBV28 to TRBJ1-2; TRBD1 might be the D (5 bases). This chain's CDR3 is CASSFGGISGYTF. The CDR3 DNA follows: TGTGCCAGCAGTTTCGGGGGGATCAGCGGCTACACCTTC.